This T cell receptor beta chain was sequenced in a study of identical twins. The CDR3 has 13 amino acids. The ends lost 6 bases at V and 3 bases at J; junction bases unmatched: 3. MiXCR, run by TCRdb on the 5' RACE reads, gives a single entry per CDR3 protein. Here the sample spans about 520,000 distinct CDR3 sequences, 20% to 25% being singletons. This clonotype appeared a few times. Its antigen is still unknown. Whole-study findings and limits: Donors were not followed over many years; analysis was cross-sectional.

The same sample was also studied in work on T cells expressing NK-cell markers. That report notes: The TCR beta repertoires were obtained from sorted CD3+CD56+NKG2C+, CD3+CD56+NKG2C- and CD3+CD56-NKG2C+ T cells. The leading position in the CD3+CD56-NKG2C+ fraction of several donors also went to these clonotypes.

This clonotype originated in a woman younger than 30 in good health. What was sequenced was CD4+ T cells sorted from blood. The rearrangement joins TRBV12-3 or TRBV12-4 to TRBJ1-2, with TRBD1 matching 8 bases. CDR3 in amino acids: CASRPTGDYGYTF. CDR3 DNA: TGTGCCAGCAGGCCGACAGGGGACTATGGCTACACCTTC.